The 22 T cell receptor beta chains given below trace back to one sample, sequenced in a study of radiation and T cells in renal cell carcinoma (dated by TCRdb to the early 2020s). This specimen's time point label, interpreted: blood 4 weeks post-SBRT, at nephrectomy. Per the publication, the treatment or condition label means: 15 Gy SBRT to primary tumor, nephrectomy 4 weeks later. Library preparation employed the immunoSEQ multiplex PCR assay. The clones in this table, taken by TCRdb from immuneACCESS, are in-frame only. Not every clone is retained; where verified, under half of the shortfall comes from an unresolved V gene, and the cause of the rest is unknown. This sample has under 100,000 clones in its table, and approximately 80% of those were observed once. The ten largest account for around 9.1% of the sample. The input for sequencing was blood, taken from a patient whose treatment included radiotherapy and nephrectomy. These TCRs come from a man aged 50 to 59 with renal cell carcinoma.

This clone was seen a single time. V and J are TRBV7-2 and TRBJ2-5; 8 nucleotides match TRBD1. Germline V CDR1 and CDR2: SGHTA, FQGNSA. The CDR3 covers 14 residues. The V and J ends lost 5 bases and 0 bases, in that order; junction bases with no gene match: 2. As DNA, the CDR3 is TGTGCCAGCAGCCACAGGGGGTACCAAGAGACCCAGTACTTC. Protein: CASSHRGYQETQYF.

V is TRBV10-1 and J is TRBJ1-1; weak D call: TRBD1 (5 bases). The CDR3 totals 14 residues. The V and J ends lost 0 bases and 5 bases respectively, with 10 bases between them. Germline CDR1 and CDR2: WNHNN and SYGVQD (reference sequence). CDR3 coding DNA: TGCGCCAGCAGTGAGTCGAAGGGGCTGACTGAAGCTTTCTTT. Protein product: CASSESKGLTEAFF.

CDR3 nucleotides: TGTGCCAGTAGTAGCGGCAGGGCGAACACCGGGGAGCTGTTTTTT. Translated: CASSSGRANTGELFF. The V and J genes are TRBV19 and TRBJ2-2; D possibly corresponds to TRBD1 (5 bases). V was shortened by 4 bases and J by 0 bases, with 9 bases between the two germline ends. This CDR3 spans 15 amino acids. CDR1 is LNHDA, CDR2 SQIVND, per germline (reference sequence). The whole variable domain, remainder taken from reference TRBV19 and TRBJ2-2, is DGGITQSPKYLFRKEGQNVTLSCEQNLNHDAMYWYRQDPGQGLRLIYYSQIVNDFQKGDIAEGYSVSREKKESFPLTVTSAQKNPTAFYLCASSSGRANTGELFFGEGSRLTVL.

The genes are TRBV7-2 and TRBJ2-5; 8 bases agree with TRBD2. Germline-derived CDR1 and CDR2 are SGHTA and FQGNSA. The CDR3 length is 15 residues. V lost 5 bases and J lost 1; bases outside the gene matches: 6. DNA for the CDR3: TGTGCCAGCAGCGCTCGGGGGGGCCCCCAAGAGACCCAGTACTTC. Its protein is CASSARGGPQETQYF.

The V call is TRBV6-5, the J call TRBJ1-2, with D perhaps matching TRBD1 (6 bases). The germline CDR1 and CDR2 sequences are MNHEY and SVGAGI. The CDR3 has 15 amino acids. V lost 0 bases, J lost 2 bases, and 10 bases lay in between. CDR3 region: CASSYSQGFNYGYTF. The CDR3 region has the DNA TGTGCCAGCAGTTACTCCCAGGGGTTCAACTATGGCTACACCTTC.

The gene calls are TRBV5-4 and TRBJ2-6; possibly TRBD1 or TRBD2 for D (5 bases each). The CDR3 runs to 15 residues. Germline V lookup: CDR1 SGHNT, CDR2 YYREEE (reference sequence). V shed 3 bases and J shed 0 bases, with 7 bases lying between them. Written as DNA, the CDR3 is TGTGCCAGCAGCTCGGGGACCTCTGGGGCCAACGTCCTGACTTTC. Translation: CASSSGTSGANVLTF.

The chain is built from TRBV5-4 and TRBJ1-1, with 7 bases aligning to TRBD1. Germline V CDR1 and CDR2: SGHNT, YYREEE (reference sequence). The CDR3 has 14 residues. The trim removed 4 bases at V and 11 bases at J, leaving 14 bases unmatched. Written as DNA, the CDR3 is TGTGCCAGCAGCGTCTCGACAACAGGGGACGGGGCTTTCTTT. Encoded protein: CASSVSTTGDGAFF.

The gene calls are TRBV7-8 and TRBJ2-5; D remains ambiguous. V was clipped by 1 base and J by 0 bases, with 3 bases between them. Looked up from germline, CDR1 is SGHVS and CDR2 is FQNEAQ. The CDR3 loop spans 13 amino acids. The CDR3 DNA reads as TGTGCCAGCAGCTTAGGCTACCAAGAGACCCAGTACTTC. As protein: CASSLGYQETQYF.

CDR3 bases: TGTGCCAGCAGCGTAGATAGCGGGAGGTACAATGAGCAGTTCTTC. Protein: CASSVDSGRYNEQFF. The chain has TRBV9 and TRBJ2-1; 10 bases match TRBD2. CDR3 size: 15 residues. J was trimmed by 4 bases and V by 0 bases; bases with no gene match: 1. The V gene's germline CDR1 is SGDLS and CDR2 YYNGEE.

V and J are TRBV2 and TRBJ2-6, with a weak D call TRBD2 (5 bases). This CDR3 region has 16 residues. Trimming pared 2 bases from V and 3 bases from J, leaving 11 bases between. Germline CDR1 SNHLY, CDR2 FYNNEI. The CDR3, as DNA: TGTGCCAGCAGTGAACATGGCGCGGGTGGGGCCAACGTCCTGACTTTC. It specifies CASSEHGAGGANVLTF.

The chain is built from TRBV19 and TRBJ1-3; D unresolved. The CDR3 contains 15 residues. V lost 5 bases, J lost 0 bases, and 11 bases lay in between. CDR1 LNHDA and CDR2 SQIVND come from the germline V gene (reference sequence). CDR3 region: CASSSDLHSGNTIYF. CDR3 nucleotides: TGTGCCAGTAGTTCGGACCTTCACTCTGGAAACACCATATATTTT.

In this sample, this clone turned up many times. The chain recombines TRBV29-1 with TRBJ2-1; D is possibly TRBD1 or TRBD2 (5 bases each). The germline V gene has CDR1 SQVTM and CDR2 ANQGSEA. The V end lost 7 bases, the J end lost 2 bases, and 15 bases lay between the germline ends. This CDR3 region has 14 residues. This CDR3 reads CSGQGASPYNEQFF. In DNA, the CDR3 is TGCAGCGGCCAGGGAGCTTCACCCTACAATGAGCAGTTCTTC.

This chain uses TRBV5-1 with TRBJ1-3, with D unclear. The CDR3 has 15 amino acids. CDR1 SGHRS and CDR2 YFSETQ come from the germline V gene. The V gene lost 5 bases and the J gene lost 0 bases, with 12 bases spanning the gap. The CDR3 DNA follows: TGCGCCAGCAGTTACTCAACCAGCTCTGGAAACACCATATATTTT. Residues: CASSYSTSSGNTIYF.

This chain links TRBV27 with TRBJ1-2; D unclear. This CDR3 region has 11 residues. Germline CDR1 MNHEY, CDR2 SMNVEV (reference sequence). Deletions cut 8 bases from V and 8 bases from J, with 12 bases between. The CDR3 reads CASQGLEGYTF. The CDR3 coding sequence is TGTGCCAGCCAAGGATTAGAAGGCTACACCTTC.

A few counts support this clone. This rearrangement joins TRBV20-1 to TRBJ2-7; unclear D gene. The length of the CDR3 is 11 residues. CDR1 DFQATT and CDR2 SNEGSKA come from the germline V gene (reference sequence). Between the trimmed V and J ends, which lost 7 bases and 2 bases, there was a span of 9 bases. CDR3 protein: CSVSQAYEQYF. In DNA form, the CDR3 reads TGCAGTGTCAGCCAGGCCTACGAGCAGTACTTC.

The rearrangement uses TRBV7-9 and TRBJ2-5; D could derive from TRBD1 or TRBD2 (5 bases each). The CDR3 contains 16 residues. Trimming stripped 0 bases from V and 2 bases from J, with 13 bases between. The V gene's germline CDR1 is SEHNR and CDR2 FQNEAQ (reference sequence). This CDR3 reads CASSLASLGAQETQYF. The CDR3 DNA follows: TGTGCCAGCAGCTTAGCGTCACTCGGGGCTCAAGAGACCCAGTACTTC.

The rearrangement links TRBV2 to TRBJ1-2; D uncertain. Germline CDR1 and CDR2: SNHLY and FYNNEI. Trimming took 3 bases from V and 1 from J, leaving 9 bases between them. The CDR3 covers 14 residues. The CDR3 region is CASSDDGNNYGYTF. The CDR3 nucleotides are TGTGCCAGCAGTGACGATGGGAATAACTATGGCTACACCTTC.

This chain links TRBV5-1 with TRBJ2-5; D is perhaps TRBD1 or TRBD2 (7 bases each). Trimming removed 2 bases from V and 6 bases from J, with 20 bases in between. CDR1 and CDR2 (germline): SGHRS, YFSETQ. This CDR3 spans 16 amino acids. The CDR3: CASSFTGEGSGKTQYF. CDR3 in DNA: TGCGCCAGCAGCTTTACAGGGGAGGGATCGGGGAAGACCCAGTACTTC.

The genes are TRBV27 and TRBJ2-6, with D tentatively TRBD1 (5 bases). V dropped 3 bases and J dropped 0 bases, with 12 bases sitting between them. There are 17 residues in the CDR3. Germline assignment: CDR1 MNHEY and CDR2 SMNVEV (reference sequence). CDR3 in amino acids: CASSFSAGNSGANVLTF. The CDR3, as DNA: TGTGCCAGCAGTTTTTCGGCAGGGAACTCTGGGGCCAACGTCCTGACTTTC.

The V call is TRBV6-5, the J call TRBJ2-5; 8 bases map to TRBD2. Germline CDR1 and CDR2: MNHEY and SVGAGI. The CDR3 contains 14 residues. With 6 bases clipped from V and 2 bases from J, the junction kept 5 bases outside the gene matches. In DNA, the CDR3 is TGTGCCAGCAGACCCAGCGGGAGTCAAGAGACCCAGTACTTC. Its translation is CASRPSGSQETQYF.

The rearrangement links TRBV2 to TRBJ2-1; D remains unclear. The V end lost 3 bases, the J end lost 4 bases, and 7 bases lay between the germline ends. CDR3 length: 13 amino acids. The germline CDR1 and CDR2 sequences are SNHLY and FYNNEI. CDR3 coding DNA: TGTGCCAGCAGTGATTCGGAATACAATGAGCAGTTCTTC. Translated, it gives CASSDSEYNEQFF. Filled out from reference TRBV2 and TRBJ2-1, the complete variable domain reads EPEVTQTPSHQVTQMGQEVILRCVPISNHLYFYWYRQILGQKVEFLVSFYNNEISEKSEIFDDQFSVERPDGSNFTLKIRSTKLEDSAMYFCASSDSEYNEQFFGPGTRLTVL.

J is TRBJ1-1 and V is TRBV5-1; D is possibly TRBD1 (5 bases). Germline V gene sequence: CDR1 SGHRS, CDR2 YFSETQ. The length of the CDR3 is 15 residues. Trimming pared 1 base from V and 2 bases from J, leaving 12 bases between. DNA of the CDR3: TGCGCCAGCAGCTTGCTTTACGGGGCAAACACTGAAGCTTTCTTT. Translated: CASSLLYGANTEAFF.